This T cell receptor beta chain was captured in a study of vaccination and CD4 T cells after COVID-19. This clonotype counts as large. Its target is unknown. The treatment: roughly 10-day PBMC culture with coronavirus spike peptide pools or control peptides (ViraFEST assay). An Oncomine TCR Beta short-read assay was used to sequence the DNA from cultured CD4+ T cells. Cultured CD4+ T cells were the source of extracted genomic DNA. In TCRdb, the PCR reads were re-called with MiXCR into one record per CDR3 protein. The sample lists about 7,300 distinct CDR3 sequences; approximately 55% were seen once. This CDR3 contains 13 residues. V lost 0 bases and J 6 bases, leaving 8 bases between the germline ends. The germline V gene encodes CDR1 SEHNR and CDR2 FQNEAQ (reference sequence).

The sequence was obtained from a human donor who had recovered from COVID-19. The sequenced material came from CD4+ T cells from blood, cultured in vitro. This chain uses TRBV7-9 with TRBJ1-1; D not certain. The CDR3 sequence: CASSLAQHSEAFF. The CDR3 DNA follows: TGTGCCAGCAGCTTAGCCCAGCACTCTGAAGCTTTCTTT.